This is a list of T cell receptor beta chains from one sample in a study of cytomegalovirus exposure and HLA in healthy donors. Assay used: immunoSEQ multiplex PCR; TCRdb lists only in-frame clones, some missing. Of about 180,000 clones listed, more than 70% were seen once; the top ten hold 0.8% to 1.3%. The source material was PBMCs. These receptor sequences come from a man between 25 and 39 years old in good health and CMV-seronegative. Both conserved end residues are part of each CDR3. A D gene is named only where the DNA matches it firmly. Part of the rows lack a size; the others show once, few, many or a class for expanded clones.

TRBV7-8	TRBJ2-7	NA	TRBD2	TGTGCCAGCAGCTTATACAGTAGCGGGGGGACCTACGAGCAGTACTTC	CASSLYSSGGTYEQYF
TRBV5-4	TRBJ2-3	NA	NA	TGTGCCAGCAGCTTGGCCGGGGGTTCAGATACGCAGTATTTT	CASSLAGGSDTQYF
TRBV11-3	TRBJ2-5	NA	NA	TGTGCCAGCAGCTTAGCCCCTCCCGGAGGAGAGACCCAGTACTTC	CASSLAPPGGETQYF
TRBV2	TRBJ2-2	NA	TRBD2	TGTGCCAGCAGTGTAGTAGCGGGGAACACCGGGGAGCTGTTTTTT	CASSVVAGNTGELFF
TRBV19	TRBJ2-3	NA	TRBD2	TGTGCCAGTATCGGACGACTAGCAGGGATCACAGATACGCAGTATTTT	CASIGRLAGITDTQYF
TRBV6-6	TRBJ2-1	NA	NA	TGTGCCAGCAGTTACGGTGGGGGGGGCGGGAATGAGCAGTTCTTC	CASSYGGGGGNEQFF
TRBV5-4	TRBJ1-2	NA	TRBD1	TGTGCCAGCAGCTTAGCGGGACAGGTCTATGGCTACACCTTC	CASSLAGQVYGYTF
TRBV5-8	TRBJ2-3	NA	TRBD2	TGTGCCAGCAGCTTCGGACTAGTACAAAGCACAGATACGCAGTATTTT	CASSFGLVQSTDTQYF
TRBV11-1	TRBJ2-7	NA	TRBD1	TGTGCCACCAAACAGGGGAGTGGTTACGAGCAGTACTTC	CATKQGSGYEQYF
TRBV10-3	TRBJ2-3	NA	NA	TGTGCCATCAGCTACGGGACAACTAGCACAGATACGCAGTATTTT	CAISYGTTSTDTQYF
TRBV5-1	TRBJ1-4	NA	TRBD1	TGCGCCAGCAGCAGGCAGGGGGGCGAGGAAAAACTGTTTTTT	CASSRQGGEEKLFF
TRBV14	TRBJ2-7	NA	TRBD1	TGTGCCAGCAGCCTTGGGACAGCCTACGAGCAGTACTTC	CASSLGTAYEQYF
TRBV27	TRBJ2-1	NA	TRBD1	TGTGCCAGCAGCCGAGACAGGGCCACCTACAATGAGCAGTTCTTC	CASSRDRATYNEQFF
TRBV15	TRBJ2-1	NA	NA	TGTGCCACCAGCTCCCGGGAGTACAATGAGCAGTTCTTC	CATSSREYNEQFF
TRBV16	TRBJ2-1	few	NA	TGTGCCAGCAGCCGCCATTGGGCAAACAATGAGCAGTTCTTC	CASSRHWANNEQFF
TRBV6-1	TRBJ2-1	NA	TRBD2	TGTGCCAGCAGTGCACTAGCGGGAGAAAACAATGAGCAGTTCTTC	CASSALAGENNEQFF
TRBV30	TRBJ1-2	NA	TRBD1	TGTGCCTGGTCCCATCCCTTCCGGACAGGGTCCAACTATGGCTACACCTTC	CAWSHPFRTGSNYGYTF
TRBV9	TRBJ2-3	NA	TRBD2	TGTGCCAGCAGCCCCTGGACTAGCGGGGGGCCCCAGTCGCGAGATACGCAGTATTTT	CASSPWTSGGPQSRDTQYF
TRBV11-1	TRBJ2-7	NA	TRBD1	TGTGCCAGCAGCTTCGGGACAGATTCCTACGAGCAGTACTTC	CASSFGTDSYEQYF
TRBV11-3	TRBJ2-1	NA	TRBD2	TGTGCCAGCAGCATAGCGGGAGGGCCTTACAATGAGCAGTTCTTC	CASSIAGGPYNEQFF
TRBV6-6	TRBJ2-7	NA	TRBD1	TGTGCCAGCAGACTTGGACAGGCCTACGAGCAGTACTTC	CASRLGQAYEQYF
TRBV29-1	TRBJ2-5	once	NA	TGCAGCGTTGTGGTTCGGGGAGAGACCCAGTACTTC	CSVVVRGETQYF
TRBV5-4	TRBJ1-1	once	TRBD1	TGTGCCAGCAGAACACAGGGGGCTAACACTGAAGCTTTCTTT	CASRTQGANTEAFF
TRBV7-9	TRBJ1-2	NA	TRBD1	TGTGCCAGCAGCCTGGGACAGTCCGATAACTATGGCTACACCTTC	CASSLGQSDNYGYTF
TRBV18	TRBJ1-5	NA	NA	TGTGCCAGCTCACGACAGGGCAATCAGCCCCAGCATTTT	CASSRQGNQPQHF
TRBV29-1	TRBJ2-7	NA	NA	TGCAGCGTTGTGGACAACTCCTACGAGCAGTACTTC	CSVVDNSYEQYF